This T cell receptor beta chain was captured in a study of T cell repertoires in cytomegalovirus infection. Broader study findings: Identification of carriers of CMV plus the relevant HLA was performed using cumulative public TCR beta family frequency. HLA-C-restricted, CMV-specific TCR beta clonotypes were dominant ex vivo.

This clonotype was seen at least ten times. What it recognizes is unknown. Each CDR3 protein is one row after TCRdb ran MiXCR on the reads. The table lists fewer than 25,000 distinct CDR3 sequences, around 21% of them singletons, with about 89% in the top ten. The ends were cut back, 0 bases at V and 0 bases at J, with 9 bases in the middle. This CDR3 region has 15 residues. Germline CDR1 and CDR2: LNHNV and YYDKDF (reference sequence). This clonotype was sampled from a human donor in good health (CMV status not recorded). Some clones in this sample may be carry-over from other donors' samples. The sample consisted of CD8+ T cells from cultured PBMCs, taken from culture after CMV antigen stimulation. The V call is TRBV15, the J call TRBJ2-7; TRBD1 or TRBD2 may be the D gene (6 bases each). The CDR3 protein is CATSRESGASYEQYF. The CDR3 region has the DNA TGTGCCACCAGCAGAGAATCGGGGGCCTCCTACGAGCAGTACTTC. Using reference TRBV15 and TRBJ2-7 for the parts outside the CDR3, the full variable domain is DAMVIQNPRYQVTQFGKPVTLSCSQTLNHNVMYWYQQKSSQAPKLLFHYYDKDFNNEADTPDNFQSRRPNTSFCFLDIRSPGLGDTAMYLCATSRESGASYEQYFGPGTRLTVT.